The 10 T cell receptor beta chains below all came from one sample that was sequenced in a study of blood T cell repertoires in COVID-19. Sequenced by immunoSEQ multiplex PCR; TCRdb stores in-frame clones only, minus some. The table shows fewer than 250,000 clones, with 84% occurring only once. The sequenced sample consisted of peripheral blood. All receptors come from a woman at least 80 years old with COVID-19, enrolled during active disease.

The chain links TRBV7-8 to TRBJ2-5, with D tentatively TRBD2 (6 bases). Germline V lookup: CDR1 SGHVS, CDR2 FQNEAQ. The CDR3 is 15 residues long. The germline V and J ends were trimmed by 0 bases and 6 bases, with 14 bases remaining between them. CDR3 loop: CASSLAWRAGKTQYF. CDR3 sequence (DNA): TGTGCCAGCAGCTTAGCTTGGCGTGCGGGGAAGACCCAGTACTTC.

The V call is TRBV30, the J call TRBJ2-2; 16 bases line up with TRBD2. Germline CDR1 and CDR2: GTSNPN and SVGIG (reference sequence). CDR3 length: 18 amino acids. Trimming took 0 bases from V and 3 from J; bases not matched to a gene: 4. The CDR3 region has the DNA TGTGCCTGGAGTGTACCGGGACTAGCGGGGGGGCACACCGGGGAGCTGTTTTTT. Its translation is CAWSVPGLAGGHTGELFF.

V and J are TRBV4-2 and TRBJ2-7; the match to TRBD2 covers 12 bases. The CDR3 covers 17 residues. The V gene's germline CDR1 is LGHNA and CDR2 YNFKEQ. V gave up 1 base and J gave up 0 bases; unmatched junction bases: 4. Here the CDR3 DNA reads TGTGCCAGCAGCCAAGTTACTAGCGGGGGGAGCTCCTACGAGCAGTACGTC. Translation: CASSQVTSGGSSYEQYV.

The chain uses TRBV9 and TRBJ2-3; D possibly corresponds to TRBD2 (6 bases). This CDR3 has 13 amino acids. The V end lost 6 bases, the J end lost 8 bases, and 16 bases lay between the germline ends. Germline V gene lookup returns CDR1 SGDLS and CDR2 YYNGEE. CDR3 amino acids: CASTVFLSGTQYF. The CDR3 DNA reads TGTGCCAGCACCGTCTTCCTTAGCGGTACGCAGTATTTT.

This chain connects TRBV25-1 to TRBJ1-1, with no clear D. The germline V gene encodes CDR1 MGHDK and CDR2 SYGVNS. Trimming left V 7 bases short and J 0 bases short, with 9 bases between. The CDR3 has 13 residues. DNA of the CDR3: TGTGCCAGCACTGGCAGGCTGAACACTGAAGCTTTCTTT. It specifies CASTGRLNTEAFF.

This clone was recorded once. The chain joins TRBV7-2 to TRBJ2-1; D is undetermined. This CDR3 is 12 amino acids long. Germline values: CDR1 SGHTA, CDR2 FQGNSA. V was shortened by 1 base and J by 7 bases, with 5 bases between the two germline ends. The CDR3 region has the DNA TGTGCCAGCAGCTTAGGGCTTAATGAGCAGTTCTTC. Translating gives CASSLGLNEQFF.

This sequence joins TRBV18 and TRBJ1-5, with 9 nucleotides matching TRBD1. V dropped 5 bases and J dropped 1; count of bases not matched to a gene: 6. Germline CDR1 reads KGHSH; CDR2 reads LQKENI. CDR3 length equals 16 residues. The CDR3 coding sequence is TGTGCCAGCTCATCGGGACAGGGACTCAGCAATCAGCCCCAGCATTTT. Its protein product is CASSSGQGLSNQPQHF.

V is TRBV19 and J is TRBJ1-2; 8 bases fit TRBD1. Unmatched junction bases numbered 10, after V lost 7 bases and J lost 3 bases. CDR3 length: 15 residues. Looked up from germline, CDR1 is LNHDA and CDR2 is SQIVND (reference sequence). The chain's CDR3 is CASTSVGQGDYGYTF. The CDR3 coding sequence is TGTGCCAGTACCTCGGTTGGACAGGGAGACTATGGCTACACCTTC.

V usage is TRBV9 and J usage is TRBJ1-3, with TRBD1 matching 9 bases. CDR1 and CDR2 from the germline V gene are SGDLS and YYNGEE. CDR3 length equals 16 residues. The ends lost 2 bases at V and 8 bases at J; junction bases unmatched: 11. The CDR3 is CASSVGTGWGIDTIYF. The CDR3 DNA is TGTGCCAGCAGCGTTGGGACAGGGTGGGGGATAGACACCATATATTTT.

V gene TRBV6-1 combines with J gene TRBJ1-2; 7 bases align to TRBD1. J lost 4 bases, V lost 0 bases, and 5 bases had no gene match. Germline V gene data show CDR1 as MNHNS and CDR2 as SASEGT. The CDR3 has 15 amino acids. CDR3 DNA sequence: TGTGCCAGCAGTGAAGCCCGGACAGGCTCCTATGGCTACACCTTC. This sequence encodes CASSEARTGSYGYTF.